These 10 T cell receptor beta chains were all obtained from the same sample, sequenced in a study of human T cells and chemical hapten exposure. Each CDR3 protein gets one entry after TCRdb re-called the RACE reads with MiXCR. Among 65,000 to 90,000 distinct CDR3 sequences, 6.6% were seen once, and the ten largest hold about 1.5%. Specified time point: patch test 2, 6 weeks after DPC sensitization. The treatment here: therapeutic diphenylcyclopropenone sensitization with weekly scalp DPC. Sequencing used whole blood, obtained in connection with sensitization to the hapten diphenylcyclopropenone (DPC). Receptors originate from a woman in her twenties or thirties with alopecia areata. Some clones in this sample may be carry-over from other donors' samples.

This clonotype appeared many times. This chain connects TRBV4-1 to TRBJ1-4, with D hard to call. V was shortened by 2 bases and J by 4 bases, with 14 bases between the two germline ends. CDR3 length: 16 amino acids. CDR1 and CDR2 (germline): MGHRA, YSYEKL. The CDR3 coding sequence is TGCGCCAGCAGCCAAAATAGAGGCAGTTTTAATGAAAAACTGTTTTTT. This codes for CASSQNRGSFNEKLFF.

The sample holds many counts of this clonotype. This chain links TRBV5-1 with TRBJ2-3; D remains ambiguous. The CDR3 totals 12 residues. The ends were cut back, 2 bases at V and 10 bases at J, with 11 bases in the middle. Germline lookup yields CDR1 SGHRS and CDR2 YFSETQ. CDR3 sequence (DNA): TGCGCCAGCAGCTTAGCGACGGACGCGCAGTATTTT. Protein: CASSLATDAQYF.

This clonotype showed up many times. The chain couples TRBV5-1 to TRBJ2-3; 9 bases align to TRBD2. The trim removed 0 bases at V and 4 bases at J, leaving 3 bases unmatched. Germline-derived CDR1 and CDR2 are SGHRS and YFSETQ. The CDR3 totals 15 residues. In DNA, the CDR3 is TGCGCCAGCAGCTTGGGGCGGGGGGGCCCAGATACGCAGTATTTT. Its protein is CASSLGRGGPDTQYF.

This clonotype was recorded many times. V gene TRBV5-4 combines with J gene TRBJ2-3, with D tentatively TRBD2 (6 bases). This CDR3 comprises 16 residues. Trimming took 4 bases from V and 0 from J, leaving 15 bases between them. Per the germline V gene, CDR1 is SGHNT and CDR2 is YYREEE (reference sequence). CDR3 nucleotide sequence: TGTGCCAGCAGCCCGTCGCCCGGGAGAAGCACAGATACGCAGTATTTT. As protein: CASSPSPGRSTDTQYF.

The chain recombines TRBV4-2 with TRBJ1-2, with 8 bases aligning to TRBD1. V lost 2 bases and J lost 1; bases outside the gene matches: 3. Germline V gives CDR1 LGHNA, CDR2 YNFKEQ. The CDR3 covers 15 residues. CDR3 loop: CASSQLDRGNYGYTF. CDR3 nucleotide sequence: TGTGCCAGCAGCCAACTTGACAGGGGTAACTATGGCTACACCTTC.

This clonotype was seen ten or more times. This chain connects TRBV20-1 to TRBJ2-5, with D possibly being TRBD2 (7 bases). The CDR3 runs 14 residues. Germline CDR1 reads DFQATT; CDR2 reads SNEGSKA (reference sequence). Trimming removed 0 bases at V and 4 bases at J, with 12 bases between. The CDR3 reads CSAREGGGLETQYF. CDR3 nucleotides: TGCAGTGCTAGAGAGGGGGGGGGCCTAGAGACCCAGTACTTC.

This clonotype was observed a handful of times. This rearrangement joins TRBV6-5 to TRBJ1-2; D possibly corresponds to TRBD1 (6 bases). Trimming left V 1 base short and J 0 bases short, with 21 bases between. CDR1 and CDR2 (germline): MNHEY, SVGAGI. CDR3 length equals 19 residues. The CDR3 loop reads CASSYYGLWGAKTNYGYTF. In nucleotides, the CDR3 is TGTGCCAGCAGTTACTATGGGTTGTGGGGGGCCAAGACTAACTATGGCTACACCTTC.

This clonotype was seen at least ten times. The genes are TRBV20-1 and TRBJ1-2; the D gene is possibly TRBD1 (5 bases). CDR1 is DFQATT, CDR2 SNEGSKA, per germline (reference sequence). The CDR3 length is 14 residues. Trimming stripped 1 base from V and 3 bases from J, with 12 bases between. The CDR3 loop is CSARVPGSHYGYTF. CDR3 DNA sequence: TGCAGTGCTAGAGTCCCAGGGAGCCACTATGGCTACACCTTC.

This clonotype was counted only a few times. The gene calls are TRBV3-1 and TRBJ1-6; D call uncertain. Germline CDR1 is LGHDT and CDR2 is YNNKEL (reference sequence). V was trimmed by 1 base and J by 0 bases, leaving 10 bases between them. CDR3 length: 17 residues. CDR3: CASSQGSMSSYNSPLHF. The CDR3 DNA follows: TGTGCCAGCAGCCAAGGATCGATGTCCTCCTATAATTCACCCCTCCACTTT.

The chain is built from TRBV7-3 and TRBJ2-1, with 8 bases identical to TRBD2. V shed 0 bases, J shed 1 base, and the junction held 14 bases outside the gene matches. Germline loops: CDR1 SGHTA, CDR2 FQGTGA. The CDR3 spans 20 residues. The CDR3 spells CASSLTNRPGTSFSYNEQFF. As DNA, the CDR3 is TGTGCCAGCAGCTTAACGAACCGCCCCGGGACTAGTTTTTCCTACAATGAGCAGTTCTTC.